This T cell receptor beta chain was profiled in a study of blood T cell repertoires in COVID-19. This clone turned up a few times. Assay used: immunoSEQ multiplex PCR; TCRdb lists only in-frame clones, some missing. The repertoire includes roughly 220,000 clones, 88% of them detected once, and more than 2.5% sits in the top ten. The CDR3 is 17 amino acids. The V gene's germline CDR1 is KGHSH and CDR2 LQKENI. V was pared by 0 bases and J by 3 bases, with 14 bases between. This chain connects TRBV18 to TRBJ1-4; TRBD1 might be the D (5 bases). The source of this sequence is a woman aged 25-40 years who had recovered from COVID-19. The sample taken for sequencing was PBMCs or T cells enriched from blood (not recorded which). CDR3 in DNA: TGTGCCAGCTCACCACCGGACGGAGGGGCTTCTAATGAAAAACTGTTTTTT. Its protein is CASSPPDGGASNEKLFF.